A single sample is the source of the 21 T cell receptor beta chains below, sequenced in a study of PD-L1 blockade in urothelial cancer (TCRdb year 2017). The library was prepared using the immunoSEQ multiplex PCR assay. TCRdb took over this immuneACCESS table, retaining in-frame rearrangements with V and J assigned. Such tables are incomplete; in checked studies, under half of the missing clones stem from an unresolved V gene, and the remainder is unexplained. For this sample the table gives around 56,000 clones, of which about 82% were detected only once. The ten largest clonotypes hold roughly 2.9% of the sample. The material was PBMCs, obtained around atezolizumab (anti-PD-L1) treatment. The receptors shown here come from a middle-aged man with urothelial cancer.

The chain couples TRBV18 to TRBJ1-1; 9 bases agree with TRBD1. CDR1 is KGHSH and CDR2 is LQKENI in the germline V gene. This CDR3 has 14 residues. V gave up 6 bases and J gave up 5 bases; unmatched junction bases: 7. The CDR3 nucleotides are TGTGCCAGCTCCTACGGGGACAGGGATACTGAAGCTTTCTTT. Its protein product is CASSYGDRDTEAFF.

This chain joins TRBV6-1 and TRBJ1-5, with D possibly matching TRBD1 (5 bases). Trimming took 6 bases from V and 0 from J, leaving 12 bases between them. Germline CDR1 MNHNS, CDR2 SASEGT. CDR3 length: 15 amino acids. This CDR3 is CASRSQEDSNQPQHF. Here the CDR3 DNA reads TGTGCCAGCAGGTCACAGGAAGATAGCAATCAGCCCCAGCATTTT.

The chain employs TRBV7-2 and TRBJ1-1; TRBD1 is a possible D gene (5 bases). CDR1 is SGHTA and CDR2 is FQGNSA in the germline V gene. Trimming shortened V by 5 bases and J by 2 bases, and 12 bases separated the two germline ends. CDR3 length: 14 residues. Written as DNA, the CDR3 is TGTGCCAGCAGCACTCAGGGACTAAACACTGAAGCTTTCTTT. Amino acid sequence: CASSTQGLNTEAFF.

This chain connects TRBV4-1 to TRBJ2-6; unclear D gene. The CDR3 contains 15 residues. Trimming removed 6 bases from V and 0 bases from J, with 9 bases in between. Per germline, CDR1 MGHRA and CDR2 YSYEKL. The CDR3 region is CASRPVGSGANVLTF. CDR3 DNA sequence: TGCGCCAGCAGACCCGTCGGCTCTGGGGCCAACGTCCTGACTTTC.

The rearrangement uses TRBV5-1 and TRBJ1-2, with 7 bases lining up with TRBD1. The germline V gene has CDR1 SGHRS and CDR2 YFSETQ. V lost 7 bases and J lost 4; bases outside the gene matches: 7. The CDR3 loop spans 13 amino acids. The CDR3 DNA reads TGCGCCAGCGCTACAGGGGCCGGCTATGGCTACACCTTC. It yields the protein CASATGAGYGYTF. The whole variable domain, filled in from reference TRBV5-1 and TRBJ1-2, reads KAGVTQTPRYLIKTRGQQVTLSCSPISGHRSVSWYQQTPGQGLQFLFEYFSETQRNKGNFPGRFSGRQFSNSRSEMNVSTLELGDSALYLCASATGAGYGYTFGSGTRLTVV.

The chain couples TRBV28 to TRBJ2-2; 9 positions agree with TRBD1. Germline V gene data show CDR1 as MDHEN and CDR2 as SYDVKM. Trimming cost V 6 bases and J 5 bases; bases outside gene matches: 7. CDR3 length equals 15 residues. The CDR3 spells CASRDGTGLTGELFF. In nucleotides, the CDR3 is TGTGCCAGCAGGGATGGGACAGGGCTAACCGGGGAGCTGTTTTTT.

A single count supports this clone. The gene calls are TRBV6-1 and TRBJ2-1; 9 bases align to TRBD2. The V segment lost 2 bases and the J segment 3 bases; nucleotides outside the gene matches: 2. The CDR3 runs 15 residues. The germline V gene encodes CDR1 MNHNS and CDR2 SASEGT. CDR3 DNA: TGTGCCAGCAGTGAATGGACTAGCGACTACAATGAGCAGTTCTTC. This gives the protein CASSEWTSDYNEQFF.

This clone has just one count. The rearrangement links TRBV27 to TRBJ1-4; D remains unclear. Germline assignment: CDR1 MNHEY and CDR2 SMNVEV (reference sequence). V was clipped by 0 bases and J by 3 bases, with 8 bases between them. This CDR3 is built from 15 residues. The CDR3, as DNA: TGTGCCAGCAGTTTATCGTTCTCCTCTAATGAAAAACTGTTTTTT. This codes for CASSLSFSSNEKLFF.

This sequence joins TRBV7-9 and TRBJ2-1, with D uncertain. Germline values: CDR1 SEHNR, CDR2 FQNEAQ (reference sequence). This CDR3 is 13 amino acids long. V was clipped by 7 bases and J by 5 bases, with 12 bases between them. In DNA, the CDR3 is TGTGCCAGCACTGTCGTGGCTGACAATGAGCAGTTCTTC. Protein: CASTVVADNEQFF.

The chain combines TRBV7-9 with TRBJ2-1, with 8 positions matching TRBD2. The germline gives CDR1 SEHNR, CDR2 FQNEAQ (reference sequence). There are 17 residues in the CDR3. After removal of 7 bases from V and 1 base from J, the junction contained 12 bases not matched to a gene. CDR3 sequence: CASIKGGAGASYNEQFF. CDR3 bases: TGTGCCAGCATCAAAGGGGGAGCGGGAGCGTCCTACAATGAGCAGTTCTTC.

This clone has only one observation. CDR3 DNA sequence: TGTGCCAGCAGCTTGGGCGGGAGGAATGTCGAGCAGTACTTC. It is translated as CASSLGGRNVEQYF. The rearrangement links TRBV7-2 to TRBJ2-7; 8 nucleotides agree with TRBD2. The CDR3 is 14 amino acids. J gave up 6 bases and V 3 bases, and 7 bases lay outside the gene matches. Germline V gives CDR1 SGHTA, CDR2 FQGNSA.

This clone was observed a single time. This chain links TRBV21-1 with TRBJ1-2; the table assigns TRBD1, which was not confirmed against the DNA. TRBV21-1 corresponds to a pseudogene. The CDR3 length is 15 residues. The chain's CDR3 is CASSKEDREQNGYTF. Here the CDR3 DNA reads TGTGCCAGCAGCAAAGAAGACAGGGAGCAAAATGGCTACACCTTC.

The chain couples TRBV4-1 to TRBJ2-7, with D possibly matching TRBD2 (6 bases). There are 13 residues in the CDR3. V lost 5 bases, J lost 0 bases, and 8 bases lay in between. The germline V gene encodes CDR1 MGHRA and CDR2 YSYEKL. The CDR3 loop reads CASSWRDSYEQYF. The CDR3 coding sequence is TGCGCCAGCAGCTGGCGGGACTCCTACGAGCAGTACTTC.

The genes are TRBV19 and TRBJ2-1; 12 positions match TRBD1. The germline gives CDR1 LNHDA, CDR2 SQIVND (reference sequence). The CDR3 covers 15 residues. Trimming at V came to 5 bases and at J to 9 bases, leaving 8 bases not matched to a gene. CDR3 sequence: CASSPGTGGMGEQFF. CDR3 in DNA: TGTGCCAGTAGTCCCGGGACAGGGGGCATGGGTGAGCAGTTCTTC.

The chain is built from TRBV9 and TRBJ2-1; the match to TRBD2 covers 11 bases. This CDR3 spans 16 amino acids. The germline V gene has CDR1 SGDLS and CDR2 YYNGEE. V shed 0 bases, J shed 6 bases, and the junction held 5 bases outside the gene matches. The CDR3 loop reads CASSVDLAGGFNEQFF. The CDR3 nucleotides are TGTGCCAGCAGCGTAGACCTAGCGGGAGGTTTCAATGAGCAGTTCTTC.

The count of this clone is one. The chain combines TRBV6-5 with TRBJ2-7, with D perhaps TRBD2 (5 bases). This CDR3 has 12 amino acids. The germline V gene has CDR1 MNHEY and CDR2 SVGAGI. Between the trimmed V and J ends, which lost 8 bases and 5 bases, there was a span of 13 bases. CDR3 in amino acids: CASGRIGNEQYF. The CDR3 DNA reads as TGTGCCAGCGGGAGAATAGGGAACGAGCAGTACTTC.

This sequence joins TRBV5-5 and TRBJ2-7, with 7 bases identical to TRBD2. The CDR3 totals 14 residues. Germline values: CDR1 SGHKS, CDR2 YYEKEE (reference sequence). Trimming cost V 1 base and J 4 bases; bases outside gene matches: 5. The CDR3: CASSLFGEGYEQYF. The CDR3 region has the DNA TGTGCCAGCAGCTTGTTTGGGGAGGGATACGAGCAGTACTTC.

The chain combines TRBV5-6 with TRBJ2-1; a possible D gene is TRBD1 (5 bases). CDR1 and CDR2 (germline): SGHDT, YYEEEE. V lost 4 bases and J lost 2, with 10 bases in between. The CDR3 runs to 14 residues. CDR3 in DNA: TGTGCCAGCAGCCTCAGGGTAACCTACAATGAGCAGTTCTTC. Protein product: CASSLRVTYNEQFF. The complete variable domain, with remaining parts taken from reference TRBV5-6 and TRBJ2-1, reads DAGVTQSPTHLIKTRGQQVTLRCSPKSGHDTVSWYQQALGQGPQFIFQYYEEEERQRGNFPDRFSGHQFPNYSSELNVNALLLGDSALYLCASSLRVTYNEQFFGPGTRLTVL.

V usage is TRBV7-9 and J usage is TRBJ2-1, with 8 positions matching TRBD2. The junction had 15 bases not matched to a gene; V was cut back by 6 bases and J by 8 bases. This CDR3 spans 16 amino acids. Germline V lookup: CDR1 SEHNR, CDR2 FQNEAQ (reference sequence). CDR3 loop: CASRARSSGSFDEQFF. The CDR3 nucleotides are TGTGCCAGCAGAGCCAGGTCCAGCGGGAGTTTTGATGAGCAGTTCTTC.

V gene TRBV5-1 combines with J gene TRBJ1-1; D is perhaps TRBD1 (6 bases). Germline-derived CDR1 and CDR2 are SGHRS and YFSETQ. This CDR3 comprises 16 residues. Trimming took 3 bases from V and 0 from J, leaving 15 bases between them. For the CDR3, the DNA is TGCGCCAGCAGCTCAGAGAAAGGACAGTTGAACACTGAAGCTTTCTTT. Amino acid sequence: CASSSEKGQLNTEAFF.

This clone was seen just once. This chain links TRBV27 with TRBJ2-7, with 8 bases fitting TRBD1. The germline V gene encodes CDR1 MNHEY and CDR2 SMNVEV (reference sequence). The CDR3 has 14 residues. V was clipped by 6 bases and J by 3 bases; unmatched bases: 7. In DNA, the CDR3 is TGTGCCAGCAGGAGTTCAGGGGGCAACTACGAGCAGTACTTC. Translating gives CASRSSGGNYEQYF.